Presented here are 26 T cell receptor delta chains from one specimen sequenced in a study of γδ T cells in repeated Plasmodium falciparum infection. TCRdb reanalysed the multiplex PCR reads with CATT. The repertoire includes tens of thousands of delta-chain clones, over 1.3% of them detected once, and roughly 8.1% sits in the top ten. Bulk repertoires came from Vgamma9/Vdelta2+ or Vdelta2-negative gammadelta T cells flow-sorted from PBMC. Sequenced sample: gamma-delta T cells from blood. The receptors derive from a pool of human donors (malaria-infected and uninfected, not separated).

About this clone: The protein in TCRdb stems from a much larger clone and differs at residue 5 from this DNA's translation, likely a read error; here the protein is translated from the DNA. V gene TRDV1 combines with J gene TRDJ1, with TRDD3 matching over 13 bases. The germline V gene encodes CDR1 TSWWSYY and CDR2 QGS. The CDR3 length is 21 residues. In DNA form, the CDR3 reads TGTGCTCTTGGGGATCTCAAAGGGTACTGGGGGATACGAAATAGAGCCGATAAACTAATCTTT. This gives the protein CALGDLKGYWGIRNRADKLIF.

This clone was counted a few times. The protein in TCRdb stems from a much larger clone and differs at residue 3 from this DNA's translation, likely a read error; here the protein is translated from the DNA. The chain recombines TRDV2 with TRDJ1, with 13 nucleotides matching TRDD3. No J segment appears in TCRdb, so it was assigned here by matching the sequence to germline. The CDR3 spans 19 residues. Germline CDR1 is GEAIGNYY and CDR2 is EKD. This chain's CDR3 is CARDPVGLGDTQVTDKLIF. In DNA, the CDR3 is TGTGCCCGTGACCCCGTTGGACTGGGGGATACGCAAGTCACCGATAAACTCATCTTT.

This clone was counted at least ten times. This sequence joins TRDV1 and TRDJ1; TRDD3 agrees at 10 bases. V lost 4 bases and J lost 4; bases outside the gene matches: 24. CDR3 length equals 21 residues. CDR1 and CDR2 (germline): TSWWSYY, QGS. CDR3 residues: CALGVSFFFLQGGYANDKLIF. In DNA, the CDR3 is TGTGCTCTTGGGGTCTCCTTCTTCTTCCTACAAGGGGGATACGCGAACGATAAACTCATCTTT.

This clone showed up just a few times. The protein TCRdb gives is from a much larger clone and does not agree with this DNA's translation at residue 12, likely a read error; the protein shown here comes from the DNA. The V gene reported is TRDV2; the J gene is uncalled; the listed D gene, TRDD3, was not tested against the DNA. Germline values: CDR1 GEAIGNYY, CDR2 EKD. The CDR3 totals 13 residues. Written as DNA, the CDR3 is TGTGCCTGTGACGGTTGGGGAACCGATAAACTCACCTTT. Translating it yields CACDGWGTDKLTF.

About this clone: The protein that TCRdb holds for this DNA derives from a much larger clone and differs from the translated DNA at residue 5, which likely indicates a read error; the protein shown here is translated from the DNA. The chain couples TRDV1 to TRDJ1, with TRDD3 as a possible D gene (6 bases). Germline CDR1 is TSWWSYY and CDR2 is QGS. This CDR3 has 23 amino acids. Between the trimmed V and J ends, which lost 4 bases and 2 bases, there was a span of 38 bases. The CDR3 DNA is TGTGCTCTTGGGGGATTTATCCCTACTGTCCCCCTCTACCGTGGGGGCACAACCGATAAACTCATCTTT. It yields the protein CALGGFIPTVPLYRGGTTDKLIF.

On this clone itself: This is likely an artifact of a read error, given a far larger clone one base away. The same CDR3 is also encoded by other DNA sequences in this sample. With the J gene uncalled, the V gene is TRDV2; the table's D call, TRDD3, has no DNA check behind it. CDR1 GEAIGNYY and CDR2 EKD come from the germline V gene. The CDR3 loop spans 14 amino acids. The CDR3 protein is CACDSVGYSDKLIF. In DNA form, the CDR3 reads TGTGCCTGTGACAGTGTGGGTTACTCCGATAAACTCATCTTC.

To note about this clone: Given a far larger clone just one base away, this is likely a sequencing read error. Other DNA sequences from this sample encode an identical CDR3 as well. This chain links TRDV2 with TRDJ1; TRDD3 matches at 7 bases. This CDR3 spans 15 amino acids. CDR1 and CDR2 from the germline V gene are GEAIGNYY and EKD. The CDR3 sequence: CACDSYWGSIGKLIF. The CDR3 DNA follows: TGTGCCTGTGACTCTTACTGGGGATCAATAGGTAAACTCATCTTC.

This clone occurred a few times. For this DNA, TCRdb reports the protein of a much larger clone, which diverges at residue 11, most likely from a read error; the protein presented here is translated directly from the DNA. This chain connects TRDV1 to TRDJ1, with 7 bases lining up with TRDD2. Assignment of the J gene here rests on matching the DNA to germline, because TCRdb gives none. The CDR3 consists of 21 residues. The V gene's germline CDR1 is TSWWSYY and CDR2 QGS. V lost 0 bases, J lost 2 bases, and 21 bases stayed unmatched. The DNA for the CDR3 is TGTGCTCTTGGGGAACTTCAGCTTCCTATACCTGTACTCCGCCGGACCGATAAACTCATCTTT. The encoded protein is CALGELQLPIPVLRRTDKLIF.

The chain carries TRDV1 and TRDJ1; 10 bases map to TRDD3. TCRdb carries no J gene annotation; the J gene was assigned here by matching the DNA with germline. CDR1 is TSWWSYY and CDR2 is QGS in the germline V gene. With 0 bases clipped from V and 1 base from J, the junction kept 23 bases outside the gene matches. CDR3 size: 23 residues. CDR3 DNA: TGTGCTCTTGGGGAACTGAGGTCCTACTGTGGGGGGATACGCTGTTCTTCCACCGATAAACTCATCTTT. Amino acid sequence: CALGELRSYCGGIRCSSTDKLIF.

This clone turned up a few times. TCRdb has a much larger clone's protein, which differs at residue 6 from the translation of this DNA, likely because of a read error; what is shown is the protein translated from the DNA. This chain links TRDV2 with TRDJ1; the D is unclear. TCRdb carries no J gene annotation; the J gene was assigned here by matching the DNA with germline. Trimming took 0 bases from V and 0 from J, leaving 13 bases between them. Germline V gene sequence: CDR1 GEAIGNYY, CDR2 EKD. This CDR3 has 16 amino acids. CDR3 residues: CACDTVVGPHTDKLIF. The CDR3 DNA reads as TGTGCCTGTGACACCGTGGTTGGCCCTCACACCGATAAACTCATCTTT.

The chain is built from TRDV1 and TRDJ1, with a tentative D call TRDD2 (6 bases). The CDR3 extends over 23 amino acids. The germline V gene has CDR1 TSWWSYY and CDR2 QGS. The V end lost 0 bases, the J end lost 8 bases, and 40 bases lay between the germline ends. The CDR3 here is CALGELHRGNTIFLKSLWVKLIF. The CDR3 DNA follows: TGTGCTCTTGGGGAACTCCATCGAGGAAACACTATTTTCCTAAAGTCCCTCTGGGTGAAACTCATCTTT.

In this sample, this clone turned up a few times. The likely explanation is a read error, given a far larger clone one base away. The sample has other DNA sequences that encode this CDR3 too. The chain combines TRDV3 with TRDJ1; 11 positions agree with TRDD3. The V gene's germline CDR1 is TVYSNPD and CDR2 GDNSRS (reference sequence). The CDR3 extends over 14 amino acids. The CDR3 loop is CAFFPGGYTDKLIF. CDR3 DNA sequence: TGTGCCTTCTTCCCTGGGGGATACACCGACAAACTCATCTTT.

A few counts support this clone. TCRdb's listed protein matches a much larger clone and diverges from this DNA's translation at residues 4 and 11, likely through a read error; the protein shown comes from the DNA. The rearrangement links TRDV2 to TRDJ3; 9 positions agree with TRDD3. CDR3 length: 23 residues. Germline CDR1 and CDR2: GEAIGNYY and EKD. CDR3 region: CACGTVDLGDAFVGSWDTRQMFF. The CDR3 coding sequence is TGTGCCTGTGGCACCGTGGACCTGGGGGATGCTTTTGTGGGCTCCTGGGACACCCGACAGATGTTTTTC.

On this clone itself: With only one base between it and a far larger clone, this is likely a read error. Other DNA variants within this sample encode the same CDR3. This chain links TRDV1 with TRDJ1, with 8 positions matching TRDD3. In the absence of a J gene in TCRdb, the DNA was matched to germline to assign it here. The V gene's germline CDR1 is TSWWSYY and CDR2 QGS. With V trimmed by 2 bases and J by 7 bases, 21 bases remained unmatched. The CDR3 has 19 amino acids. Here the CDR3 DNA reads TGTGCTCTTGGGGAAGTGTTGTCCGTGAGGGGATACCAGAAACTTAAACTCATCTTT. It encodes CALGEVLSVRGYQKLKLIF.

A note on this clone: A far bigger clonotype differs at one base, so this is likely a read error. Distinct nucleotide sequences in the sample also encode this CDR3. The chain recombines TRDV2 with TRDJ1, with TRDD3 matching over 12 bases. The CDR3 consists of 18 residues. Germline V CDR1 and CDR2: GEAIGNYY, EKD. Losses at the gene ends were 3 bases for V and 1 base for J; bases not matched to a gene: 11. Written as DNA, the CDR3 is TGTGCCTGTGACGTGCTGGGGGATACGCGGTCAGGCACCGATAAACTCATCTTT. The encoded protein is CACDVLGDTRSGTDKLIF.

In regard to this clone: The mismatch at residue 4 between this DNA's translation and the TCRdb protein of a much larger clone likely reflects a read error; the protein shown is translated from the DNA. This chain uses TRDV1 with TRDJ1; no firm D call. Germline CDR1 and CDR2: TSWWSYY and QGS. This CDR3 has 15 residues. The CDR3 sequence: CALVEKHSFHDKLIF. The CDR3 nucleotides read TGTGCTCTTGTGGAAAAACATTCTTTCCACGATAAACTCATCTTT.

This clone was detected a few times. For this DNA, TCRdb reports the protein of a much larger clone, which diverges at residue 5, most likely from a read error; the protein presented here is translated directly from the DNA. The rearrangement joins TRDV2 to TRDJ1; no reliable D call. Germline CDR1 is GEAIGNYY and CDR2 is EKD. The CDR3 contains 14 residues. The ends were cut back, 3 bases at V and 3 bases at J, with 13 bases in the middle. Here the CDR3 reads CACDAVPISDKLIF. The CDR3 DNA reads as TGTGCCTGTGACGCCGTCCCCATATCCGATAAACTCATCTTT.

This clone has a handful of counts. The TCRdb protein, from a much larger clone, departs from this DNA's translation at residue 3, likely by read error; the protein shown derives from the DNA. The DNA for the CDR3 is TGTGCCTTTGCCTACTTCCTGAACTGGGGGAAACCGGAGGGGTACACCGATAAACTCATCTTT. Its translation is CAFAYFLNWGKPEGYTDKLIF. J is TRDJ1 and V is TRDV2; TRDD3 agrees at 9 bases. J was trimmed by 0 bases and V by 8 bases; bases with no gene match: 27. Looked up from germline, CDR1 is GEAIGNYY and CDR2 is EKD. The CDR3 has 21 residues.

The sample holds a few counts of this clone. This likely reflects a read error, since a far larger clone is one base away. Other DNA variants within this sample encode the same CDR3. V is TRDV1 and J is TRDJ2; 7 bases align to TRDD3. The J gene, absent from TCRdb, was called here by matching the DNA to germline. This CDR3 comprises 23 residues. Germline CDR1 is TSWWSYY and CDR2 is QGS. CDR3 coding DNA: TGTGCCCTTGGGGAACGGGGCCGAATCTGGGGGCGGCGAAATCCCCTCGAGGGAGCACAACTCTTCTTT. Its translation is CALGERGRIWGRRNPLEGAQLFF.

This clone was detected only a few times. The TCRdb record carries a much larger clone's protein, which differs from this DNA's translation at residue 14; a read error is the likely cause, and the protein listed here is the DNA translation. V gene assignment gives TRDV1, but the J gene was left uncalled; TRDD3 is taken as the D call from the table, unchecked against the DNA. There are 16 residues in the CDR3. Germline-derived CDR1 and CDR2 are TSWWSYY and QGS. The CDR3, as DNA: TGTGCTCTTGGGGATTACTGGGGGATAGGCCCGGATAAACCCATCTTT. Translating it yields CALGDYWGIGPDKPIF.

In its sample, this clone was seen a few times. A much larger clone differs from this one at a single base, so this may be a read error. This sequence joins TRAV38-2/DV8 and TRDJ1, with D perhaps matching TRDD2 (5 bases). Assignment of the J gene here rests on matching the DNA to germline, because TCRdb gives none. Germline lookup yields CDR1 TSESDYY and CDR2 QEAYKQQN. CDR3 size: 20 residues. The ends were cut back, 3 bases at V and 2 bases at J, with 29 bases in the middle. The CDR3 reads CAYRKPGLLCSYCETDKLIF. The CDR3 nucleotides are TGTGCTTATAGGAAACCCGGCCTTCTCTGCTCTTACTGCGAGACCGATAAACTCATCTTT.

For this clone: This likely traces to a read error, being one base from a far larger clone. Other DNA sequences in this sample translate to the same CDR3. The rearrangement joins TRDV1 to TRDJ1; 8 bases are a match to TRDD2. Here the J gene was assigned by germline matching of the DNA, as TCRdb has none. CDR3 length equals 23 residues. CDR1 and CDR2 (germline): TSWWSYY, QGS. The CDR3 sequence is CALGEPSPTTSYFWSPYTDKLIF. CDR3 DNA: TGTGCCCTTGGGGAACCCTCACCGACAACTTCCTACTTCTGGTCCCCGTACACCGATAAACTCATCTTT.

Points on this clone: This sequence may be a read error, since a much larger clone differs from it by one base. The rearrangement uses TRDV3 and TRDJ3, with D possibly being TRDD3 (5 bases). Germline V CDR1 and CDR2: TVYSNPD, GDNSRS (reference sequence). The CDR3 covers 18 residues. DNA for the CDR3: TGTGCCTTGGGTCATTTCCCATCGAGCTCCTGGGACGCCCGACAGATGTTTTTC. Translation: CALGHFPSSSWDARQMFF.

This clone occurred a few times. This DNA's translation differs at residue 5 from TCRdb's protein, which comes from a much larger clone; a read error is likely, and the protein shown is translated from the DNA. The chain uses TRDV1 and TRDJ1; 10 nucleotides match TRDD3. TCRdb does not report a J gene; here it was assigned by matching the DNA to germline references. CDR1 is TSWWSYY, CDR2 QGS, per germline. The ends lost 4 bases at V and 2 bases at J; junction bases unmatched: 22. This CDR3 is 21 amino acids long. CDR3 amino acids: CALGGRDGIWVLGDQTDKLIF. In DNA form, the CDR3 reads TGTGCTCTTGGGGGAAGGGATGGGATATGGGTACTGGGGGATCAGACCGATAAACTCATCTTT.

There are many counts of this clone. A far larger clone is just one base off, so this is likely a read error. Other DNA sequences in the sample encode the same CDR3. The J gene is uncalled and the V gene is TRDV2; TRDD3 was called by the table and not checked on the DNA. Germline loops: CDR1 GEAIGNYY, CDR2 EKD. The CDR3 length is 14 residues. The CDR3 sequence is CACDGISATDKLIF. In DNA, the CDR3 is TGTGCCTGTGACGGGATTAGTGCCACCGATAAGCTCATCTTT.

This clone was detected only a few times. The protein in TCRdb stems from a much larger clone and differs at residue 18 from this DNA's translation, likely a read error; here the protein is translated from the DNA. The chain joins TRDV2 to TRDJ1; D might be TRDD2 (9 bases). The J call may be mistaken, given a closer DNA end match to TRDJ2. Germline values: CDR1 GEAIGNYY, CDR2 EKD. The CDR3 contains 19 residues. In DNA, the CDR3 is TGTGCCTGTGACATTGTCCTTCCTACCGGGGATACCCACACCGATAAACTCTTCTTT. It specifies CACDIVLPTGDTHTDKLFF.